This is a list of T cell receptor beta chains from one sample in a study of blood T cell repertoires in COVID-19. The method was immunoSEQ multiplex PCR; TCRdb's version includes in-frame clones alone and lacks a portion of them. The top ten hold roughly 16% of the sample, which has fewer than 300,000 clones, 70% to 90% seen once. Material: PBMCs or T cells enriched from blood (not recorded which). The receptors originated from a man aged 18-30 years who had recovered from COVID-19. CDR3s include the opening cysteine and the closing phenylalanine or tryptophan. Fields, in order: clone size, CDR3 length, J gene, V gene, D gene, CDR3 protein, CDR3 DNA. A D gene is named only where the DNA matches it firmly. Clone size is not always given. Where it is, it says once, few, many or a class for expanded clones.

abundance: .
len: 17
j_gene: TRBJ2-7
v_gene: TRBV7-9
d_gene: .
CDR3aa: CASSPPTGRPSSWEQYF
CDR3nt: TGTGCCAGCAGCCCTCCCACAGGGCGTCCATCGTCTTGGGAGCAGTACTTC

abundance: once
len: 13
j_gene: TRBJ1-2
v_gene: TRBV5-5
d_gene: .
CDR3aa: CASSGQSFYGYTF
CDR3nt: TGTGCCAGCAGTGGACAGTCCTTCTATGGCTACACCTTC

abundance: .
len: 16
j_gene: TRBJ2-6
v_gene: TRBV5-5
d_gene: .
CDR3aa: CASSSAQGTGANVLTF
CDR3nt: TGTGCCAGCAGTTCCGCCCAGGGGACTGGGGCCAACGTCCTGACTTTC

abundance: .
len: 15
j_gene: TRBJ2-5
v_gene: TRBV7-2
d_gene: TRBD2
CDR3aa: CASTLAGGFQETQYF
CDR3nt: TGTGCCAGCACACTAGCGGGGGGATTCCAAGAGACCCAGTACTTC

abundance: once
len: 19
j_gene: TRBJ2-6
v_gene: TRBV18
d_gene: TRBD1
CDR3aa: CASSPYRDRGFSGANVLTF
CDR3nt: TGTGCCAGCTCACCATACCGGGACAGGGGATTCTCTGGGGCCAACGTCCTGACTTTC

abundance: .
len: 11
j_gene: TRBJ1-2
v_gene: TRBV11-2
d_gene: .
CDR3aa: CASSRVYGYTF
CDR3nt: TGTGCCAGCAGCCGAGTATATGGCTACACCTTC

abundance: few
len: 16
j_gene: TRBJ2-1
v_gene: TRBV25-1
d_gene: .
CDR3aa: CASSDPTAGLLNEQFF
CDR3nt: TGTGCCAGCAGCGATCCCACCGCGGGACTGCTTAATGAGCAGTTCTTC

abundance: .
len: 13
j_gene: TRBJ2-2
v_gene: TRBV7-3
d_gene: .
CDR3aa: CASSTLVAGELFF
CDR3nt: TGTGCCAGCAGCACGTTAGTGGCCGGGGAGCTGTTTTTT

abundance: once
len: 14
j_gene: TRBJ2-7
v_gene: TRBV6-5
d_gene: .
CDR3aa: CASSYSPGVYEQYF
CDR3nt: TGTGCCAGCAGTTACTCTCCAGGGGTTTACGAGCAGTACTTC

abundance: .
len: 16
j_gene: TRBJ2-3
v_gene: TRBV4-1
d_gene: .
CDR3aa: CASSQARGLGGDTQYF
CDR3nt: TGCGCCAGCAGCCAAGCCCGCGGTCTGGGGGGAGATACGCAGTATTTT

abundance: .
len: 13
j_gene: TRBJ1-5
v_gene: TRBV3-1/TRBV3-2
d_gene: .
CDR3aa: CASSIGPNQPQHF
CDR3nt: TGTGCCAGCAGCATCGGTCCCAATCAGCCCCAGCATTTT

abundance: .
len: 16
j_gene: TRBJ2-1
v_gene: TRBV6-1
d_gene: TRBD2
CDR3aa: CASSEALLAGGLEQFF
CDR3nt: TGTGCCAGCAGTGAAGCCTTGCTAGCGGGAGGGCTGGAGCAGTTCTTC

abundance: .
len: 15
j_gene: TRBJ2-3
v_gene: TRBV5-4
d_gene: .
CDR3aa: CASSPGGGGLDTQYF
CDR3nt: TGTGCCAGCAGCCCCGGAGGGGGGGGGCTGGATACGCAGTATTTT

abundance: once
len: 14
j_gene: TRBJ2-7
v_gene: TRBV6-5
d_gene: TRBD2
CDR3aa: CASSYRTSPYEQYF
CDR3nt: TGTGCCAGCAGTTACAGGACTAGCCCCTACGAGCAGTACTTC

abundance: .
len: 15
j_gene: TRBJ1-2
v_gene: TRBV19
d_gene: .
CDR3aa: CASSIARDRNYGYTF
CDR3nt: TGTGCCAGTAGTATAGCCCGAGACAGAAACTATGGCTACACCTTC

abundance: .
len: 15
j_gene: TRBJ2-3
v_gene: TRBV15
d_gene: .
CDR3aa: CATNSKRSGSDTQYF
CDR3nt: TGTGCCACCAATTCGAAAAGGAGTGGGTCAGATACGCAGTATTTT

abundance: .
len: 14
j_gene: TRBJ2-1
v_gene: TRBV2
d_gene: TRBD2
CDR3aa: CASRLAGTYNEQFF
CDR3nt: TGTGCCAGTCGACTAGCGGGAACCTACAATGAGCAGTTCTTC

abundance: .
len: 15
j_gene: TRBJ1-3
v_gene: TRBV19
d_gene: .
CDR3aa: CASTQWRGNLDTIYF
CDR3nt: TGTGCCAGTACCCAATGGCGGGGTAATCTGGACACCATATATTTT